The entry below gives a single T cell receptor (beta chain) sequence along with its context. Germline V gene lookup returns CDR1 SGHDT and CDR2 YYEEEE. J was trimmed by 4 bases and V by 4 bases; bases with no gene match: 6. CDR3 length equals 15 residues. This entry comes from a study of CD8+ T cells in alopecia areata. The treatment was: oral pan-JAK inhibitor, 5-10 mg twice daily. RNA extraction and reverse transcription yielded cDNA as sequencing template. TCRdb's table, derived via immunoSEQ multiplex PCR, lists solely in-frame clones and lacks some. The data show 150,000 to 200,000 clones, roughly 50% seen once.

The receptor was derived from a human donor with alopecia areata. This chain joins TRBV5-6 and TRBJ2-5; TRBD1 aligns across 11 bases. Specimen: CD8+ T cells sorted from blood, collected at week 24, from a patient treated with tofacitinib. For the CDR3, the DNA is TGTGCCAGCAGCCGCCCCGGGACAGGGGGAGAGACCCAGTACTTC. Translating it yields CASSRPGTGGETQYF.